This TCR beta chain was sequenced in a study of T cells after posttransplantation cyclophosphamide. Cyclophosphamide on days +3 and +4 followed busulfan-fludarabine conditioning and a marrow graft. This clone is medium-sized. What it binds is unknown. The method was immunoSEQ multiplex PCR; TCRdb's version includes in-frame clones alone and lacks a portion of them. The sample includes approximately 7,100 clones, none of them occurring once. CDR1 ENHRY and CDR2 SYGVKD come from the germline V gene. With 10 bases removed from V and 3 bases from J, the gap between germline ends came to 19 bases. This CDR3 contains 15 residues. Study results and caveats: TRB clonality was highly associated with recipient CMV seropositivity and reactivation. Later post-transplant blood repertoires were often dominated by donor CD8+ memory clones. Skin or GI-infiltrating T cells shared few TRB sequences with blood.

V is TRBV10-3 and J is TRBJ1-3, with TRBD1 as a possible D gene (5 bases). The source material was PBMCs, sampled less than 95 days after allogeneic stem cell transplant with posttransplant cyclophosphamide. The receptor was isolated from a female patient aged 60 to 70 who received an allogeneic stem cell transplant from an unrelated donor, was CMV-positive, and had acute GVHD only. Some T cells may possibly be graft donor cells. The CDR3 nucleotides are TGTGCCACCGCGCCGGGGGGGGTCCTTGGAAACACCATATATTTT. This translates into CATAPGGVLGNTIYF.